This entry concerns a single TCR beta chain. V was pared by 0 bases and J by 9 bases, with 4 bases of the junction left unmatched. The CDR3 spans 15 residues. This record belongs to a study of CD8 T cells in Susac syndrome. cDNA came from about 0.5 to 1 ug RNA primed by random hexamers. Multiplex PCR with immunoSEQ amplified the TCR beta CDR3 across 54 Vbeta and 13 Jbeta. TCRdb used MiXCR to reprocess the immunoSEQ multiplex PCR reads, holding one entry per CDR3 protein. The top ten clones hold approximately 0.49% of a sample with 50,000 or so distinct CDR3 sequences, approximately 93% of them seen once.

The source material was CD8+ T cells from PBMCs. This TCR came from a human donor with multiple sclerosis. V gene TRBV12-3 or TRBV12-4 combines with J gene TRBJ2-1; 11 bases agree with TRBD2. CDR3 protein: CASSLASGGAFEQFF. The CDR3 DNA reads TGTGCCAGCAGTTTAGCTAGCGGGGGGGCCTTTGAGCAGTTCTTC.